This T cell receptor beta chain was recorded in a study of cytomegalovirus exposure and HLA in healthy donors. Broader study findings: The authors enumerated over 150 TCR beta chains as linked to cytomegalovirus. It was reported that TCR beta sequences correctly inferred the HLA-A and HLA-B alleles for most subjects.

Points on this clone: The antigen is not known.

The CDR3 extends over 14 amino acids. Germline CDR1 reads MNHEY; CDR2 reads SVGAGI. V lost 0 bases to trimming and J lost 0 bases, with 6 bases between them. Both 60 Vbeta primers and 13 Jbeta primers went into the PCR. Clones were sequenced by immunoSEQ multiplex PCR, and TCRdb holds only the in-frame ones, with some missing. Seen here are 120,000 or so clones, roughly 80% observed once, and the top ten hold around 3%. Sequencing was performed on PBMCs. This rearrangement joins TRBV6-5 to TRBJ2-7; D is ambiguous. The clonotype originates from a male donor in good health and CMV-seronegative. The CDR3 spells CASSYSWSSYEQYF. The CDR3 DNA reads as TGTGCCAGCAGTTACTCCTGGAGCTCCTACGAGCAGTACTTC.